A selection of T cell receptor beta chains follows, all from one sample in a study of blood T cell repertoires in COVID-19. Assay: immunoSEQ multiplex PCR; the TCRdb copy retains only in-frame clones and omits some. The table lists 300,000 or so clones, just over 90% of them singletons. Sequenced input: peripheral blood. These receptors originate from a woman aged 25 to 39 with COVID-19, enrolled during active disease. Each CDR3 is given with its conserved first and last residue. D genes are given only for firm matches. A clone size is listed for some rows: how often the clone was seen (once, few, many), or a class if it is expanded.

>TRBV2|-|TRBJ2-2|-
CASNSDTGELFF
TGTGCCAGCAACTCGGACACCGGGGAGCTGTTTTTT
>TRBV3-1/TRBV3-2|-|TRBJ1-3|-
CASSQGQNSGNTIYF
TGTGCCAGCAGCCAAGGCCAGAACTCTGGAAACACCATATATTTT
>TRBV5-1|-|TRBJ2-1|-
CASSLDYSYNEQFF
TGCGCCAGCAGCTTGGACTACTCCTACAATGAGCAGTTCTTC
>TRBV19|-|TRBJ2-7|TRBD1
CASGTGDSYEQYF
TGTGCCAGTGGGACAGGGGACTCCTACGAGCAGTACTTC
>TRBV4-1|few|TRBJ2-7|TRBD1
CASSDRVNYEQYF
TGCGCCAGCAGTGACAGGGTTAACTACGAGCAGTACTTC
>TRBV24-1|-|TRBJ2-1|TRBD2
CATSDQTSGKVDEQFF
TGTGCCACCAGTGATCAGACTAGCGGGAAGGTTGATGAGCAGTTCTTC
>TRBV9|-|TRBJ1-1|-
CASTRFDSHVPEAFF
TGTGCCAGCACCCGCTTCGACAGCCATGTTCCTGAAGCTTTCTTT
>TRBV11-2|-|TRBJ2-7|TRBD2
CASSLGAGVNEQYF
TGTGCCAGCAGCTTAGGGGCGGGAGTAAACGAGCAGTACTTC
>TRBV5-1|-|TRBJ1-2|TRBD1
CASSLGGSTGDHVNYGYTF
TGCGCCAGCAGCTTGGGAGGGTCGACAGGGGACCATGTTAACTATGGCTACACCTTC
>TRBV28|once|TRBJ2-1|TRBD1
CASSLTGTAYNEQFF
TGTGCCAGCAGTTTAACCGGGACAGCGTACAATGAGCAGTTCTTC
>TRBV11-2|-|TRBJ1-6|TRBD1
CASSFRGLVDSPLHF
TGTGCCAGCAGCTTCAGGGGGCTGGTTGATTCACCCCTCCACTTT
>TRBV28|-|TRBJ2-7|TRBD2
CASSWPDREASGRAYEQYF
TGTGCCAGCAGTTGGCCCGACAGGGAGGCTAGCGGGAGGGCCTACGAGCAGTACTTC
>TRBV20-1|-|TRBJ2-7|TRBD2
CSASFSGSLNEQYF
TGCAGTGCTAGTTTTAGCGGGAGTCTCAACGAGCAGTACTTC
>TRBV19|-|TRBJ2-7|-
CASSMGGQFEQYF
TGTGCCAGTAGTATGGGGGGGCAGTTCGAGCAGTACTTC
>TRBV28|-|TRBJ2-2|-
CASSRGTGELFF
TGTGCCAGCAGTAGAGGGACCGGGGAGCTGTTTTTT
>TRBV12-5|-|TRBJ1-1|TRBD1
CASGAQGLGTEAFF
TGTGCTAGTGGTGCACAGGGGCTTGGGACTGAAGCTTTCTTT
>TRBV5-1|-|TRBJ2-1|TRBD2
CASSYLAGGRNEQFF
TGCGCCAGCAGCTACCTGGCGGGAGGTCGCAATGAGCAGTTCTTC
>TRBV7-8|-|TRBJ2-1|TRBD2
CASSLVGGRWYNEQFF
TGTGCCAGCAGCTTAGTCGGCGGGAGGTGGTACAATGAGCAGTTCTTC
>TRBV6-5|-|TRBJ2-5|TRBD1
CASSQLWTGQETQYF
TGTGCCAGCAGCCAACTATGGACAGGTCAAGAGACCCAGTACTTC
>TRBV7-9|-|TRBJ1-2|TRBD1
CASSLLEGASNGYTF
TGTGCCAGCAGCTTATTAGAGGGGGCGTCGAATGGCTACACCTTC
>TRBV28|-|TRBJ1-2|-
CASSLSGAGGSNYGYTF
TGTGCCAGCAGTCTTTCAGGGGCCGGGGGGTCTAACTATGGCTACACCTTC
>TRBV4-2|-|TRBJ2-5|-
CASSQGLQETQYF
TGTGCCAGCAGCCAAGGACTTCAAGAGACCCAGTACTTC
>TRBV18|-|TRBJ1-1|-
CASSPGGIMNTEAFF
TGTGCCAGCTCACCCGGGGGAATCATGAACACTGAAGCTTTCTTT
>TRBV3-1/TRBV3-2|-|TRBJ2-3|-
CASSQDPLARDTQYF
TGTGCCAGCAGCCAAGATCCCCTAGCGAGGGATACGCAGTATTTT
>TRBV3-1/TRBV3-2|-|TRBJ1-2|-
CASSQGQNYGYTF
TGTGCCAGCAGCCAGGGGCAGAACTATGGCTACACCTTC
>TRBV7-2|-|TRBJ2-7|-
CASSLDSSSYEQYF
TGTGCCAGCAGCCTCGACTCGAGCTCCTACGAGCAGTACTTC
>TRBV28|-|TRBJ2-2|-
CASSLLYRELFF
TGTGCCAGCAGTTTACTGTATCGGGAGCTGTTTTTT
>TRBV28|-|TRBJ1-2|-
CASSSSARTAYGYTF
TGTGCCAGCAGTTCGTCGGCTAGGACAGCCTATGGCTACACCTTC
>TRBV5-8|-|TRBJ2-7|TRBD2
CASSSRTSEHEQYF
TGTGCCAGCAGCTCCCGGACTAGCGAACACGAGCAGTACTTC
>TRBV18|-|TRBJ1-3|TRBD1
CASSPGQSSGNTIYF
TGTGCCAGCTCACCGGGACAGTCCTCTGGAAACACCATATATTTT
>TRBV6-5|-|TRBJ2-3|-
CASRTALTDTQYF
TGTGCCAGCAGGACAGCGCTCACAGATACGCAGTATTTT
>TRBV7-8|-|TRBJ2-2|-
CASSTPSENTGELFF
TGTGCCAGCAGCACCCCTAGCGAAAACACCGGGGAGCTGTTTTTT
>TRBV5-6|-|TRBJ1-2|-
CASSSSGEAWGYTF
TGTGCCAGCAGCTCCTCAGGGGAAGCGTGGGGCTACACCTTC
>TRBV19|-|TRBJ1-5|-
CASSIGRTSDQPQHF
TGTGCCAGTAGTATAGGGAGGACGTCCGATCAGCCCCAGCATTTT
>TRBV5-5|once|TRBJ1-6|-
CASSPLTMLNSPLHF
TGTGCCAGCAGTCCTTTGACAATGCTTAATTCACCCCTCCACTTT
>TRBV27|-|TRBJ2-7|TRBD1
CASRRTGPYEQYF
TGTGCCAGCAGACGGACAGGGCCCTACGAGCAGTACTTC
>TRBV28|-|TRBJ1-2|TRBD1
CASSLFPAPGTGGALVYGYTF
TGTGCCAGCAGTTTATTCCCTGCCCCGGGGACAGGGGGCGCTCTAGTCTATGGCTACACCTTC
>TRBV7-6|few|TRBJ1-1|-
CASASVNTEAFF
TGTGCCAGCGCATCGGTGAACACTGAAGCTTTCTTT
>TRBV6-5|-|TRBJ1-1|-
CASSYQGLMNTEAFF
TGTGCCAGCAGTTACCAGGGGCTAATGAACACTGAAGCTTTCTTT
>TRBV6-2/TRBV6-3|once|TRBJ1-5|-
CASSYVGGQPQHF
TGTGCCAGCAGTTACGTTGGGGGGCAGCCCCAGCATTTT
>TRBV2|few|TRBJ1-4|TRBD1
CASSRGSANEKLFF
TGTGCCAGCAGCAGGGGGTCGGCTAATGAAAAACTGTTTTTT
>TRBV6-5|-|TRBJ1-1|-
CASSPEDRENTEAFF
TGTGCCAGCAGTCCTGAGGACAGAGAGAACACTGAAGCTTTCTTT